This entry lists 11 T cell receptor beta chains sequenced from one sample in a study of a mutant IDH1 vaccine in newly diagnosed glioma. Assay used: immunoSEQ multiplex PCR; TCRdb lists only in-frame clones, some missing. The sample records 50,000 to 65,000 clones, roughly 80% being singletons. The time point is: baseline, week 1 (first vaccination visit). Regarding treatment: pre-vaccination baseline after standard-of-care therapy. This sample comprised PBMCs, obtained from a glioma patient treated with radiotherapy, temozolomide or both. These TCRs come from a woman aged 40 to 50 with glioma.

This clone was detected a few times. The chain carries TRBV2 and TRBJ1-1; D uncertain. The CDR3 spans 14 residues. Trimming cost V 6 bases and J 5 bases, with 16 bases left between them. Germline V gene lookup returns CDR1 SNHLY and CDR2 FYNNEI. CDR3 sequence (DNA): TGTGCCAGCAGGGTTATAAGGGCGGGGACTGAAGCTTTCTTT. It is translated as CASRVIRAGTEAFF.

The gene calls are TRBV5-1 and TRBJ1-1; tentative D call: TRBD1 (6 bases). This CDR3 has 16 amino acids. CDR1 is SGHRS, CDR2 YFSETQ, per germline. Trimming cost V 0 bases and J 2 bases, with 14 bases left between them. Here the CDR3 reads CASSLAYGQRNTEAFF. Here the CDR3 DNA reads TGCGCCAGCAGCTTGGCCTACGGACAGAGAAACACTGAAGCTTTCTTT. Looking up the rest from reference TRBV5-1 and TRBJ1-1 gives the full variable domain: KAGVTQTPRYLIKTRGQQVTLSCSPISGHRSVSWYQQTPGQGLQFLFEYFSETQRNKGNFPGRFSGRQFSNSRSEMNVSTLELGDSALYLCASSLAYGQRNTEAFFGQGTRLTVV.

This clone appeared once. The chain uses TRBV7-8 and TRBJ2-3; D call uncertain. With 1 base removed from V and 4 bases from J, the gap between germline ends came to 6 bases. The germline V gene has CDR1 SGHVS and CDR2 FQNEAQ. The length of the CDR3 is 13 residues. In nucleotides, the CDR3 is TGTGCCAGCAGCTTAGTCGTTCCAGATACGCAGTATTTT. This translates into CASSLVVPDTQYF.

This chain connects TRBV6-1 to TRBJ2-1; the match to TRBD2 covers 7 bases. The CDR3 spans 16 residues. Per the germline V gene, CDR1 is MNHNS and CDR2 is SASEGT. The ends lost 1 base at V and 5 bases at J; junction bases unmatched: 8. CDR3 in DNA: TGTGCCAGCAGTGAAGTGGGGGGACTAAAGCACAATGAGCAGTTCTTC. This sequence encodes CASSEVGGLKHNEQFF.

The chain combines TRBV5-1 with TRBJ1-1; perhaps TRBD1 as D (5 bases). The CDR3 is 15 residues long. Between the trimmed V and J ends, which lost 0 bases and 3 bases, there was a span of 12 bases. Germline-derived CDR1 and CDR2 are SGHRS and YFSETQ. The CDR3 DNA reads TGCGCCAGCAGCTTGGTTGGACATACAGACACTGAAGCTTTCTTT. Translating it yields CASSLVGHTDTEAFF.

This chain joins TRBV19 and TRBJ1-1; D not resolved. CDR3 size: 15 residues. Trimming left V 2 bases short and J 1 base short, with 11 bases between. CDR1 and CDR2 (germline): LNHDA, SQIVND (reference sequence). This CDR3 is CASSILGGGNTEAFF. The CDR3 DNA is TGTGCCAGTAGTATACTAGGTGGAGGGAACACTGAAGCTTTCTTT.

This clone showed up just a few times. The CDR3 DNA reads TGTGCCAGCAGGCCCCGGGACAGGAACCTGAGGGGCACTGAAGCTTTCTTT. Protein: CASRPRDRNLRGTEAFF. The genes are TRBV7-9 and TRBJ1-1; 8 bases match TRBD1. This CDR3 comprises 17 residues. CDR1 SEHNR and CDR2 FQNEAQ come from the germline V gene (reference sequence). V was pared by 6 bases and J by 4 bases, with 16 bases of the junction left unmatched.

This clone was seen only once. V and J are TRBV5-1 and TRBJ2-5; unclear D gene. The CDR3 covers 15 residues. V lost 0 bases and J 1 base, leaving 10 bases between the germline ends. Germline V gives CDR1 SGHRS, CDR2 YFSETQ. The CDR3 loop reads CASSLANTAQETQYF. For the CDR3, the DNA is TGCGCCAGCAGCTTGGCCAACACAGCCCAAGAGACCCAGTACTTC. The full variable domain, in which reference TRBV5-1 and TRBJ2-5 provide the parts outside the CDR3, is KAGVTQTPRYLIKTRGQQVTLSCSPISGHRSVSWYQQTPGQGLQFLFEYFSETQRNKGNFPGRFSGRQFSNSRSEMNVSTLELGDSALYLCASSLANTAQETQYFGPGTRLLVL.

This chain connects TRBV25-1 to TRBJ2-1, with D perhaps matching TRBD1 (6 bases). V lost 8 bases and J 7 bases, leaving 21 bases between the germline ends. CDR3 length: 15 residues. Germline-derived CDR1 and CDR2 are MGHDK and SYGVNS. The CDR3 bases are TGTGCCAGCGGAGGAGGTAGACAGGAAAAAAATGAGCAGTTCTTC. Translation: CASGGGRQEKNEQFF.

The chain recombines TRBV10-2 with TRBJ2-2, with D unresolved. V was cut by 1 base and J by 1 base, with 4 bases left in between. The CDR3 contains 14 residues. The germline V gene has CDR1 WSHSY and CDR2 SAAADI. CDR3 sequence reads: CASSEYQNTGELFF. CDR3 coding DNA: TGCGCCAGCAGTGAGTACCAGAACACCGGGGAGCTGTTTTTT.

The V gene is TRBV5-1, the J gene TRBJ2-7; D is perhaps TRBD2 (5 bases). The CDR3 extends over 13 amino acids. Germline V CDR1 and CDR2: SGHRS, YFSETQ. Trimming shortened V by 0 bases and J by 3 bases, and 7 bases separated the two germline ends. The CDR3 DNA follows: TGCGCCAGCAGCTTGGAAGCGGACTACGAGCAGTACTTC. This encodes CASSLEADYEQYF. The variable domain in full, completed from reference TRBV5-1 and TRBJ2-7, reads KAGVTQTPRYLIKTRGQQVTLSCSPISGHRSVSWYQQTPGQGLQFLFEYFSETQRNKGNFPGRFSGRQFSNSRSEMNVSTLELGDSALYLCASSLEADYEQYFGPGTRLTVT.